A single sample gave rise to the 6 T cell receptor beta chains below, sequenced in a study of T cell repertoires in ileal Crohn's disease. Time point in this sample: neoterminal ileum biopsy at postoperative endoscopy, about 6 months after surgery. TCRdb keeps only in-frame clones here, not all; method: immunoSEQ multiplex PCR. Counted here are more than 60,000 clones, about 89% occurring once; the ten biggest clones make up approximately 2%. The sample comprised ileal tissue. All receptors come from an adult with Crohn's disease.

The rearrangement links TRBV19 to TRBJ1-2, with 7 bases fitting TRBD1. The CDR3 is 14 amino acids. V dropped 6 bases and J dropped 7; count of bases not matched to a gene: 11. Germline CDR1 and CDR2: LNHDA and SQIVND (reference sequence). This CDR3 reads CASSSGGGRSGYTF. CDR3 bases: TGTGCCAGTAGCAGCGGAGGGGGCCGCAGTGGCTACACCTTC.

This sequence joins TRBV11-3 and TRBJ2-1, with 9 bases fitting TRBD2. V was clipped by 5 bases and J by 4 bases; unmatched bases: 12. CDR3 length equals 17 residues. The V gene's germline CDR1 is SGHNT and CDR2 YENEEA. The CDR3 coding sequence is TGTGCCAGCAGCGTACGCGCTAGCGGGATTCGTTACAATGAGCAGTTCTTC. Amino acids: CASSVRASGIRYNEQFF.

The chain is built from TRBV6-6 and TRBJ2-7, with a possible D match to TRBD1 (6 bases). This CDR3 has 15 residues. Germline CDR1 is MNHNY and CDR2 is SVGAGI (reference sequence). V lost 2 bases and J 0 bases, leaving 11 bases between the germline ends. CDR3 sequence: CASSYGQQSSYEQYF. Here the CDR3 DNA reads TGTGCCAGCAGTTACGGACAGCAGAGCTCCTACGAGCAGTACTTC.

The chain combines TRBV15 with TRBJ1-3; the D gene is possibly TRBD1 (5 bases). The CDR3 length is 16 residues. V lost 0 bases and J lost 7, with 16 bases in between. Germline loops: CDR1 LNHNV, CDR2 YYDKDF (reference sequence). The CDR3 nucleotides are TGTGCCACCAGCAGAGACCCCGGCAGAAAGGGGAACACCATATATTTT. This codes for CATSRDPGRKGNTIYF. Supplemented by reference TRBV15 and TRBJ1-3, the full variable domain reads DAMVIQNPRYQVTQFGKPVTLSCSQTLNHNVMYWYQQKSSQAPKLLFHYYDKDFNNEADTPDNFQSRRPNTSFCFLDIRSPGLGDTAMYLCATSRDPGRKGNTIYFGEGSWLTVV.

This clone was seen more than once but under ten times. The chain carries TRBV6-1 and TRBJ2-3; perhaps TRBD1 as D (6 bases). Between the trimmed V and J ends, which lost 6 bases and 7 bases, there was a span of 8 bases. Germline CDR1 is MNHNS and CDR2 is SASEGT. The CDR3 totals 11 residues. CDR3 residues: CASRGQNTQYF. The CDR3 bases are TGTGCCAGCAGAGGACAGAATACGCAGTATTTT.

The chain is built from TRBV7-2 and TRBJ2-1, with a tentative D call TRBD2 (5 bases). Between the trimmed V and J ends, which lost 3 bases and 9 bases, there was a span of 9 bases. Per germline, CDR1 SGHTA and CDR2 FQGNSA. CDR3 length equals 12 residues. The CDR3 sequence is CASSFSSGEQFF. The CDR3 DNA sequence: TGTGCCAGCAGCTTTAGCAGCGGTGAGCAGTTCTTC.